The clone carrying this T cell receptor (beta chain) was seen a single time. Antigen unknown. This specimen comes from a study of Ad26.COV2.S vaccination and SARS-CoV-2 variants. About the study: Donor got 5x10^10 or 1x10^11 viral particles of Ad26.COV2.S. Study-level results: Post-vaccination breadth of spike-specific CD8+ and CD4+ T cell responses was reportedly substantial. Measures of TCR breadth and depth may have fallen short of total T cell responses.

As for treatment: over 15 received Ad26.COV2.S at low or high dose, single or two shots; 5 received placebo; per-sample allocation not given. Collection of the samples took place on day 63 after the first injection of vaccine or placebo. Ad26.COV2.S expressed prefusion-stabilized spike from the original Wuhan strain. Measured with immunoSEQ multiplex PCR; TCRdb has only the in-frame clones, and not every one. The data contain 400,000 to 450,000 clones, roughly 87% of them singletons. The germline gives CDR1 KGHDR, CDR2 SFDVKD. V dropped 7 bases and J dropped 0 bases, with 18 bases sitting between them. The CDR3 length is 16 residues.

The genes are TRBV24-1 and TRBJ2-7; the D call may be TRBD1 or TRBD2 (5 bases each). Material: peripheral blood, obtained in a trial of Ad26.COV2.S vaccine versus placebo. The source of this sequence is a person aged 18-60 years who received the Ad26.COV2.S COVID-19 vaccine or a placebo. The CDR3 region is CATSPFGGFPSYEQYF. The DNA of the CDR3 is TGTGCCACCAGCCCCTTTGGGGGTTTTCCCTCCTACGAGCAGTACTTC.